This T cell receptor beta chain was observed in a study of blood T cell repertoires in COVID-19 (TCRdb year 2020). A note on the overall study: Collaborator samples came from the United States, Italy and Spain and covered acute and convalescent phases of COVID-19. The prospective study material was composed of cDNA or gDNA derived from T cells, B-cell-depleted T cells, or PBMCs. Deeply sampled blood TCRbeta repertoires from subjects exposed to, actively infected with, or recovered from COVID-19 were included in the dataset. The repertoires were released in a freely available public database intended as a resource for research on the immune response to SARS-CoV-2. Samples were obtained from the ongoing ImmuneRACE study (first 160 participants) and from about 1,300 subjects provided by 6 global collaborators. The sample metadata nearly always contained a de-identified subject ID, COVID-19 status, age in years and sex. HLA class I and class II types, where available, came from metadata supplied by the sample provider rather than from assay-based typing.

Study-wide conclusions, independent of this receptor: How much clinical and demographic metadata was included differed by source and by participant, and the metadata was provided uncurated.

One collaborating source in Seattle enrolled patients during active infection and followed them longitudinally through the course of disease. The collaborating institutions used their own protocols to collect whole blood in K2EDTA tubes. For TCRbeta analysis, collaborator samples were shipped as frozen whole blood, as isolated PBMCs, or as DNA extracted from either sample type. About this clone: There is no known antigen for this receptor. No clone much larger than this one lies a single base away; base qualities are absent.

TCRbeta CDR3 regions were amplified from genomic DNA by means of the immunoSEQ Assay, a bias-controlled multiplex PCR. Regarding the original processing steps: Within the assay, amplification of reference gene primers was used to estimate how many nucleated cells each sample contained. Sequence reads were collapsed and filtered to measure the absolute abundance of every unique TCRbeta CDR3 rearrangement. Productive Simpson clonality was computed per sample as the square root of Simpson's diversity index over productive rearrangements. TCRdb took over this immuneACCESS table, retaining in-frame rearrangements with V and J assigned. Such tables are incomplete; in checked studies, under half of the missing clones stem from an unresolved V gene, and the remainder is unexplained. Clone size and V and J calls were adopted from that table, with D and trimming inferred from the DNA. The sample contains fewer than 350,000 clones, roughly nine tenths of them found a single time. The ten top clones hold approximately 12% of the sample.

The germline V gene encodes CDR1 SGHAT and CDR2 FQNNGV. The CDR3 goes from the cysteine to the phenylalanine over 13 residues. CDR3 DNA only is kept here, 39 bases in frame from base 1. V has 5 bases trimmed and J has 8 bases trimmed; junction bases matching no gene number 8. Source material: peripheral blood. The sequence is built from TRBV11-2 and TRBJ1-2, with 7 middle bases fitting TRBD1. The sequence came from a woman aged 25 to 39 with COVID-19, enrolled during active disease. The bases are TGTGCCAGCAGCCCGAGGGGGCAGCTAGGCTACACCTTC. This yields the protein CASSPRGQLGYTF.